Described below is a single T cell receptor (beta chain) sequence and its context. Antigen: not known. The record originates from a study of beta chain features in type 1 diabetes. General observations from the study: Across all four CD4+ subsets, people with type 1 diabetes showed modestly shorter TCRB CDR3s. Sampled from patients, naive, central memory and Treg TCRB repertoires appeared more similar than those sampled from healthy donors. There were fewer insertions and more deletions at the VDJ junctions of type 1 diabetes patients.

The study reverse transcribed the entire isolated RNA, so it sequenced expressed TCRB transcripts. The table came from immunoSEQ multiplex PCR; TCRdb's copy has only in-frame clones and leaves some out. The table records 600,000 to 700,000 clones, about an eighth of them present only once. Sorting that relied on CD45RO/CCR7/CD25/CD127/CD95/CD27 yielded CD4+ naive, central memory, regulatory and stem cell-like memory cells. There are 16 residues in the CDR3. Trimming took off 1 base at V and 4 bases at J, with 14 bases between the two ends. The germline gives CDR1 SNHLY, CDR2 FYNNEI. This chain connects TRBV2 to TRBJ2-1; D tentatively reads TRBD1 or TRBD2 (6 bases each). The TCR originated in a man under 40 with type 1 diabetes. The sequenced material came from naive CD4+ T cells from blood. CDR3 loop: CASSEVMGGRYNEQFF. CDR3 coding DNA: TGTGCCAGCAGTGAAGTTATGGGGGGCCGGTACAATGAGCAGTTCTTC.